The T cell receptor beta chain described here comes from a study of blood T cell repertoires in COVID-19. About the study: Material from acute and convalescent COVID-19 was sourced from the United States, Italy and Spain.

As handled by the study authors: Estimation of nucleated cell counts was performed using reference gene primer amplification. Clones were read by immunoSEQ multiplex PCR, and TCRdb kept only the in-frame ones, dropping some. The V and J calls and clone size come from that table; D and trimming were worked out from the DNA. The sample yields 200,000 to 300,000 clones, 84% seen once. Trimming removed 5 bases at V and 6 bases at J, with 9 bases between. CDR3 length equals 12 residues. CDR1 is KGHSH, CDR2 LQKENI, per germline. Material for sequencing was peripheral blood. The sequence was obtained from a man between 60 and 75 years old with acute or convalescent COVID-19. This chain joins TRBV18 and TRBJ2-3; D not certain. The CDR3 nucleotides are TGTGCCAGCTCAATATACGCGGATACGCAGTATTTT. It encodes CASSIYADTQYF.